What follows are 8 T cell receptor beta chains derived from one specimen sequenced in a study of T cell changes during pregnancy in multiple sclerosis (dated by TCRdb to between 2018 and 2020). The protocol used for the library was the immunoSEQ multiplex PCR assay. Not all clones reach the TCRdb copy of this immuneACCESS table, which keeps in-frame sequences only. Checked studies attribute under half of the gap to unresolved V genes and leave the rest unexplained. The sample yields around 40,000 clones; more than 70% were counted once. 0.78% of the sample belongs to the ten largest clones. Sequencing used CD4+ T cells from peripheral blood mononuclear cells, obtained after pregnancy. These receptors came from a female donor in good health, enrolled as a control in a pregnancy study.

This chain links TRBV4-1 with TRBJ2-3; 7 bases agree with TRBD2. The ends lost 3 bases at V and 6 bases at J; junction bases unmatched: 6. This CDR3 region has 14 residues. In germline, CDR1 is MGHRA, CDR2 YSYEKL. CDR3 DNA sequence: TGCGCCAGCAGCCAGAGCGGACTAGTGGATACGCAGTATTTT. It specifies CASSQSGLVDTQYF.

The V call is TRBV7-2, the J call TRBJ2-2; TRBD1 agrees at 7 bases. There are 15 residues in the CDR3. Per germline, CDR1 SGHTA and CDR2 FQGNSA. Trimming cost V 5 bases and J 2 bases; bases outside gene matches: 5. In nucleotides, the CDR3 is TGTGCCAGCAGCGTAGACAGGGTAAACACCGGGGAGCTGTTTTTT. It encodes CASSVDRVNTGELFF.

The rearrangement links TRBV30 to TRBJ2-5; 7 nucleotides match TRBD2. Germline V gives CDR1 GTSNPN, CDR2 SVGIG (reference sequence). The junction had 6 bases not matched to a gene; V was cut back by 0 bases and J by 5 bases. The CDR3 length is 14 residues. CDR3 residues: CAWSVDAGEETQYF. The CDR3 DNA sequence: TGTGCCTGGAGTGTAGATGCGGGGGAGGAGACCCAGTACTTC.

The chain recombines TRBV30 with TRBJ1-6, with 9 bases lining up with TRBD1. After removal of 2 bases from V and 5 bases from J, the junction contained 4 bases not matched to a gene. The germline V gene encodes CDR1 GTSNPN and CDR2 SVGIG (reference sequence). This CDR3 comprises 15 residues. The CDR3 loop is CAWSMGTGNNSPLHF. The DNA of the CDR3 is TGTGCCTGGAGTATGGGGACAGGGAATAATTCACCCCTCCACTTT.

V is TRBV5-4 and J is TRBJ2-1; D might be TRBD1 (6 bases). Germline-derived CDR1 and CDR2 are SGHNT and YYREEE (reference sequence). This CDR3 is 15 amino acids long. Deletions cut 2 bases from V and 7 bases from J, with 16 bases between. CDR3 region: CASSLQGTVRNEQFF. The CDR3 coding sequence is TGTGCCAGCAGCTTACAGGGTACGGTTAGGAATGAGCAGTTCTTC. Complete variable domain (other parts from reference TRBV5-4 and TRBJ2-1): ETGVTQSPTHLIKTRGQQVTLRCSSQSGHNTVSWYQQALGQGPQFIFQYYREEENGRGNFPPRFSGLQFPNYSSELNVNALELDDSALYLCASSLQGTVRNEQFFGPGTRLTVL.

The V call is TRBV6-1, the J call TRBJ2-7, with TRBD2 as a possible D gene (6 bases). Germline V gene sequence: CDR1 MNHNS, CDR2 SASEGT. CDR3 length: 18 residues. Trimming left V 0 bases short and J 0 bases short, with 18 bases between. CDR3 in amino acids: CASSEAGGGVANSYEQYF. The CDR3 DNA reads as TGTGCCAGCAGTGAAGCCGGCGGCGGGGTCGCGAACTCCTACGAGCAGTACTTC.

The sample holds one count of this clone. The chain joins TRBV4-1 to TRBJ1-3; unclear D gene. The germline V gene has CDR1 MGHRA and CDR2 YSYEKL. This CDR3 has 14 residues. Trimming took 3 bases from V and 6 from J, leaving 12 bases between them. The CDR3 sequence is CASSQREGSNTIYF. The CDR3 DNA follows: TGCGCCAGCAGCCAGCGGGAAGGGTCAAACACCATATATTTT.

The chain employs TRBV4-1 and TRBJ2-7; D possibly corresponds to TRBD1 (6 bases). The V end lost 4 bases, the J end lost 5 bases, and 15 bases lay between the germline ends. The germline gives CDR1 MGHRA, CDR2 YSYEKL. This CDR3 is built from 14 residues. CDR3 nucleotides: TGCGCCAGCAGCCCCCGGGACACTTGGAACGAGCAGTACTTC. Its translation is CASSPRDTWNEQYF.